The present T cell receptor (beta chain) was sequenced within a study of CD8+ T cells in alopecia areata. Study-wide context: It was 6 to 18 months of tofacitinib, and then there were 6 months off drug.

Study conclusions and caveats: Higher clonality than in normal scalp was seen in lesional scalp, especially alopecia totalis/universalis. Whereas mice showed it more clearly, TCR sharing across patients was murkier, possibly because of HLA. Resident alphabeta T cells of normal skin are also sequenced in scalp samples.

Note on this clone: The target antigen is unknown.

The CDR3 is 13 residues long. Per the germline V gene, CDR1 is SQVTM and CDR2 is ANQGSEA. V gave up 4 bases and J gave up 5 bases, with 12 bases separating them. Once RNA had been extracted, it was reverse transcribed into cDNA to act as the sequencing template. Clones were read by immunoSEQ multiplex PCR, and TCRdb kept only the in-frame ones, dropping some. The sample yields roughly 140,000 clones, 40% to 55% seen once. The gene calls are TRBV29-1 and TRBJ1-5; the D gene is possibly TRBD1 (5 bases). The source of this sequence is a human donor with alopecia areata. The sequences come from CD4+ T cells sorted from blood, collected at week 0. The CDR3 region is CSVARSRDQPQHF. CDR3 nucleotide sequence: TGCAGCGTTGCAAGAAGCAGGGATCAGCCCCAGCATTTT.